This T cell receptor (beta chain) was sequenced during a study of blood T cell repertoires in COVID-19. About the study: The United States, Italy and Spain supplied acute and convalescent COVID-19 samples. Nucleic acid was either cDNA or gDNA, and it came from T cells, B-cell-depleted T cells, or PBMCs.

In the source study's methods: Amplifying reference gene primers gave estimates of nucleated cell counts. TCRdb keeps only in-frame clones here, not all; method: immunoSEQ multiplex PCR. V and J calls and clone size are copied from that table; D and trimming were computed from the DNA. This table has some 260,000 clones, 70% to 80% appearing once. The source material was peripheral blood. The clonotype comes from a woman of 80 years or more with acute or convalescent COVID-19.

The CDR3 bases are TGTGCCATCAGTGAGCAGGGGCTGGCCGGGGAGCTGTTTTTT. This codes for CAISEQGLAGELFF. The gene calls are TRBV10-3 and TRBJ2-2; the D gene is possibly TRBD1 (6 bases). This CDR3 spans 14 amino acids. V lost 2 bases and J lost 6, with 10 bases in between. Germline assignment: CDR1 ENHRY and CDR2 SYGVKD.